The 9 T cell receptor beta chains presented below share a single source sample, sequenced in a study of CD8+ T cells in alopecia areata. Reverse transcription of extracted RNA yielded cDNA, which provided the sequencing template. Assay used: immunoSEQ multiplex PCR; TCRdb lists only in-frame clones, some missing. In the table there are roughly 250,000 clones, 50% to 75% of which are singletons. Sample treatment: oral pan-JAK inhibitor, 5-10 mg twice daily. The starting material was CD4+ T cells sorted from blood, obtained around week 54, from a patient treated with tofacitinib. All receptors come from a human donor with alopecia areata.

This rearrangement joins TRBV7-2 to TRBJ2-3, with D unresolved. The germline V and J ends were trimmed by 5 bases and 2 bases, with 11 bases remaining between them. The CDR3 extends over 14 amino acids. In germline, CDR1 is SGHTA, CDR2 FQGNSA. The CDR3, as DNA: TGTGCCAGCAGCGGGCGGCAGATCACAGATACGCAGTATTTT. Translation: CASSGRQITDTQYF.

The chain is built from TRBV2 and TRBJ1-6; D is possibly TRBD1 (6 bases). Germline-derived CDR1 and CDR2 are SNHLY and FYNNEI. The CDR3 covers 14 residues. The V end lost 7 bases, the J end lost 6 bases, and 13 bases lay between the germline ends. The CDR3 sequence is CASNFRGGNSPLHF. The CDR3 coding sequence is TGTGCCAGCAACTTCAGGGGTGGTAATTCACCCCTCCACTTT. Full variable domain (remainder filled in from reference TRBV2 and TRBJ1-6): EPEVTQTPSHQVTQMGQEVILRCVPISNHLYFYWYRQILGQKVEFLVSFYNNEISEKSEIFDDQFSVERPDGSNFTLKIRSTKLEDSAMYFCASNFRGGNSPLHFGNGTRLTVT.

This clone was observed a few times. This chain links TRBV7-6 with TRBJ2-5, with D perhaps TRBD2 (6 bases). The germline CDR1 and CDR2 sequences are SGHVS and FNYEAQ. V was pared by 5 bases and J by 5 bases, with 15 bases between. CDR3 size: 14 residues. CDR3 DNA: TGTGCCAGCAGCCCGCGAGCGGGCATGGAGACCCAGTACTTC. Translated: CASSPRAGMETQYF.

The chain joins TRBV5-1 to TRBJ2-5; a possible D gene is TRBD1 (6 bases). Trimming took 4 bases from V and 5 from J, leaving 9 bases between them. This CDR3 comprises 12 residues. Germline CDR1 reads SGHRS; CDR2 reads YFSETQ. CDR3 region: CASSTGWETQYF. CDR3 sequence (DNA): TGCGCCAGCAGCACAGGGTGGGAGACCCAGTACTTC.

This clone was seen only a few times. The chain has TRBV29-1 and TRBJ2-7; D remains unclear. The germline V gene encodes CDR1 SQVTM and CDR2 ANQGSEA. The V end lost 0 bases, the J end lost 2 bases, and 14 bases lay between the germline ends. The CDR3 has 15 amino acids. CDR3 protein: CSVEDTGRSPYEQYF. CDR3 nucleotides: TGCAGCGTTGAAGATACCGGCAGGAGCCCCTACGAGCAGTACTTC.

This sequence joins TRBV30 and TRBJ2-2; TRBD1 matches 9 bases. The V gene end was trimmed by 0 bases and the J gene end by 1 base; junction bases not matched to a gene: 3. The CDR3 loop spans 16 amino acids. Germline CDR1 reads GTSNPN; CDR2 reads SVGIG (reference sequence). CDR3 in amino acids: CAWSVAGQGNTGELFF. The CDR3 nucleotides read TGTGCCTGGAGTGTTGCGGGACAGGGGAACACCGGGGAGCTGTTTTTT.

The CDR3, as DNA: TGTGCCAGCAGTTACTCAGGCCCGAACTATGGCTACACCTTC. Its protein is CASSYSGPNYGYTF. This chain joins TRBV6-6 and TRBJ1-2; D ambiguous. Germline V gene data show CDR1 as MNHNY and CDR2 as SVGAGI (reference sequence). This CDR3 is 14 amino acids long. Trimming pared 0 bases from V and 2 bases from J, leaving 7 bases between.

The V gene is TRBV12-5, the J gene TRBJ1-5; 7 bases are a match to TRBD1. The CDR3 covers 15 residues. From germline, CDR1 is LGHNT and CDR2 FRNRAP. V lost 2 bases and J lost 5; bases outside the gene matches: 6. This chain's CDR3 is CASGLRGGEDQPQHF. The CDR3, as DNA: TGTGCTAGTGGTTTGAGAGGGGGCGAGGATCAGCCCCAGCATTTT.

This clone was recorded only once. The rearrangement uses TRBV5-4 and TRBJ1-2; 7 bases fit TRBD1. Unmatched junction bases numbered 7, after V lost 4 bases and J lost 4 bases. The CDR3 is made up of 14 amino acids. Germline loops: CDR1 SGHNT, CDR2 YYREEE (reference sequence). Here the CDR3 DNA reads TGTGCCAGCAGCCCCCAGGGGGAGGGCTATGGCTACACCTTC. Its translation: CASSPQGEGYGYTF.